Each of the 5 T cell receptor beta chains below was sequenced from the same sample in a study of shared clonotypes between healthy human individuals. Clones were sequenced by immunoSEQ multiplex PCR, and TCRdb holds only the in-frame ones, with some missing. Of approximately 980,000 clones listed, approximately 80% were seen once; the top ten hold about 1.5%. The sample was memory CD4+ T cells sorted from blood. Regarding subset: CD45RA-negative fraction. The receptors originated from a man younger than 35 in good health.

The V and J genes are TRBV18 and TRBJ1-1; D unclear. The length of the CDR3 is 14 residues. V lost 4 bases, J lost 0 bases, and 9 bases lay in between. Germline V gene lookup returns CDR1 KGHSH and CDR2 LQKENI. CDR3 loop: CASSLSGLNTEAFF. The CDR3 nucleotides are TGTGCCAGCTCACTTTCCGGTTTGAACACTGAAGCTTTCTTT.

The chain combines TRBV5-4 with TRBJ1-6; a possible D gene is TRBD1 (6 bases). The germline V and J ends were trimmed by 0 bases and 9 bases, with 13 bases remaining between them. This CDR3 is 15 amino acids long. Germline V gives CDR1 SGHNT, CDR2 YYREEE (reference sequence). CDR3 sequence (DNA): TGTGCCAGCAGCTTGGATCTAATGGGGGCTTCACCCCTCCACTTT. This codes for CASSLDLMGASPLHF. Full variable domain (remainder filled in from reference TRBV5-4 and TRBJ1-6): ETGVTQSPTHLIKTRGQQVTLRCSSQSGHNTVSWYQQALGQGPQFIFQYYREEENGRGNFPPRFSGLQFPNYSSELNVNALELDDSALYLCASSLDLMGASPLHFGNGTRLTVT.

This chain links TRBV5-6 with TRBJ2-7, with D possibly TRBD2 on 5 matching bases. V shed 2 bases and J shed 1 base, with 13 bases lying between them. The V gene's germline CDR1 is SGHDT and CDR2 YYEEEE. The CDR3 consists of 15 residues. The CDR3 DNA reads TGTGCCAGCAGCTTCCTCGGATCGGGATCCTACGAGCAGTACTTC. It is translated as CASSFLGSGSYEQYF.

The CDR3 is CASSFGGGKTFF. DNA of the CDR3: TGTGCCAGCAGCTTCGGTGGGGGAAAGACTTTCTTT. The chain carries TRBV11-2 and TRBJ1-1; maybe TRBD1 (5 bases). The CDR3 sequence is 12 residues long. The V gene's germline CDR1 is SGHAT and CDR2 FQNNGV. Between the trimmed V and J ends, which lost 3 bases and 12 bases, there was a span of 14 bases. Full variable domain (missing parts from reference TRBV11-2 and TRBJ1-1): EAGVAQSPRYKIIEKRQSVAFWCNPISGHATLYWYQQILGQGPKLLIQFQNNGVVDDSQLPKDRFSAERLKGVDSTLKIQPAKLEDSAVYLCASSFGGGKTFFGQGTRLTVV.

The chain recombines TRBV11-2 with TRBJ2-5; D may be TRBD2 (5 bases). Trimming stripped 3 bases from V and 1 base from J, with 9 bases between. Per germline, CDR1 SGHAT and CDR2 FQNNGV. The CDR3 runs 14 residues. CDR3 sequence (DNA): TGTGCCAGCAGCTTGCCGGGATTCCAAGAGACCCAGTACTTC. It is translated as CASSLPGFQETQYF. The full variable domain, with the rest looked up from reference TRBV11-2 and TRBJ2-5, is EAGVAQSPRYKIIEKRQSVAFWCNPISGHATLYWYQQILGQGPKLLIQFQNNGVVDDSQLPKDRFSAERLKGVDSTLKIQPAKLEDSAVYLCASSLPGFQETQYFGPGTRLLVL.